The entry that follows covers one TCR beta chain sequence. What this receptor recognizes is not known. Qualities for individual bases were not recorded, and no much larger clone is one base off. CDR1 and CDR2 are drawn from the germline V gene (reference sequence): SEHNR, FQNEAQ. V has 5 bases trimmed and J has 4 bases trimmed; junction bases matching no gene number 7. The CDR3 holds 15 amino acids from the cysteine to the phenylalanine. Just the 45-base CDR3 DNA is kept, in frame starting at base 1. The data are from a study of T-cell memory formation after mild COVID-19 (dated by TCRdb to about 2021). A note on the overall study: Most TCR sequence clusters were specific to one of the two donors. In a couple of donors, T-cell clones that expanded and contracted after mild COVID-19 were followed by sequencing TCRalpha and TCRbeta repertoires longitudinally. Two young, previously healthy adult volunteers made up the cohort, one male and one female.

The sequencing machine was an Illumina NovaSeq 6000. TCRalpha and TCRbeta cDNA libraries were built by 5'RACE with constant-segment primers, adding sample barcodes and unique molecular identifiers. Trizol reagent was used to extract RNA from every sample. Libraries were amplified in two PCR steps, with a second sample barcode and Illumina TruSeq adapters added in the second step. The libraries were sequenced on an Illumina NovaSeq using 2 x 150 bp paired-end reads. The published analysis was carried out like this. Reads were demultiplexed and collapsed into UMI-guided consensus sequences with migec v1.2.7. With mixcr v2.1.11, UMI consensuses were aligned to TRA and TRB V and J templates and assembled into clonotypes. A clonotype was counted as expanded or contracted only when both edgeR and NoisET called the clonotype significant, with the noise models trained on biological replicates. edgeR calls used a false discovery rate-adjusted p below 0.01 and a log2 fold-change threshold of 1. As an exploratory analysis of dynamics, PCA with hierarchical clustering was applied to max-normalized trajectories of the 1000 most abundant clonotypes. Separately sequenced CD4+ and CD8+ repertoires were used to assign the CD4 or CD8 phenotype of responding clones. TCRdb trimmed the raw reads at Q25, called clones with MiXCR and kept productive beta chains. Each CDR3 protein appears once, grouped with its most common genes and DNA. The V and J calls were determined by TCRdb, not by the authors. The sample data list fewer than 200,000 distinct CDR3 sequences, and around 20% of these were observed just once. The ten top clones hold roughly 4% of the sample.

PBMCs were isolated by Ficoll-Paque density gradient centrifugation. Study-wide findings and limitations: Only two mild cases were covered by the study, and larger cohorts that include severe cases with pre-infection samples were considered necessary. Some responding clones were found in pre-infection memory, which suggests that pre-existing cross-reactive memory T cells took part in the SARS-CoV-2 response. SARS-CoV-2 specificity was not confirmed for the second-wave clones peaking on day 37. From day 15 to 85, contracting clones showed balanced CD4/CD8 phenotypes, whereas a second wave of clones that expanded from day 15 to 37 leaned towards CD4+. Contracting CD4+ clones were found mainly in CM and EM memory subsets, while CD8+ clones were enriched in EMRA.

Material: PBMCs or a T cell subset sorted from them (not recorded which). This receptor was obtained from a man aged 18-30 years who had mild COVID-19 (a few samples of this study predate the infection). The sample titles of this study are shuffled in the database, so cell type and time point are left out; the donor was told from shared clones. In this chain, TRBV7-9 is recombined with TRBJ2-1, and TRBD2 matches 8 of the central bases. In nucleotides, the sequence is TGTGCCAGCAGCCTTTCCGCGGGGGGATACAATGAGCAGTTCTTC. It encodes CASSLSAGGYNEQFF. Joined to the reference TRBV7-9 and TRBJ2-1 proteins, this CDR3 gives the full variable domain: DTGVSQNPRHKITKRGQNVTFRCDPISEHNRLYWYRQTLGQGPEFLTYFQNEAQLEKSRLLSDRFSAERPKGSFSTLEIQRTEQGDSAMYLCASSLSAGGYNEQFFGPGTRLTVL.